The 19 T cell receptor beta chains below come from one sample, sequenced in a study of T cells in localized non-small cell lung cancer. Clones were read by immunoSEQ multiplex PCR, and TCRdb kept only the in-frame ones, dropping some. The table includes around 41,000 clones, around 83% detected once. Sequencing was performed on peripheral blood, taken before any cancer treatment. These receptors all stem from a woman aged 18 to 55 with stage III lung adenocarcinoma.

The sample holds one count of this clone. This chain links TRBV6-1 with TRBJ2-1; D possibly matches TRBD1 or TRBD2 (5 bases each). The germline V and J ends were trimmed by 6 bases and 12 bases, with 12 bases remaining between them. CDR3 length: 11 residues. Germline V gives CDR1 MNHNS, CDR2 SASEGT. This CDR3 is CASRGEFAQFF. CDR3 in DNA: TGTGCCAGCAGGGGGGAATTTGCGCAGTTCTTC.

The chain links TRBV5-5 to TRBJ1-4; the D gene is possibly TRBD1 (5 bases). The CDR3 covers 15 residues. Per the germline V gene, CDR1 is SGHKS and CDR2 is YYEKEE (reference sequence). The V end was cut by 4 bases, the J end by 3 bases, with 13 bases between. The CDR3 DNA reads TGTGCCAGCAGCATCAGGGAGGCGGCTAATGAAAAACTGTTTTTT. It specifies CASSIREAANEKLFF. Filled out from reference TRBV5-5 and TRBJ1-4, the complete variable domain reads DAGVTQSPTHLIKTRGQQVTLRCSPISGHKSVSWYQQVLGQGPQFIFQYYEKEERGRGNFPDRFSARQFPNYSSELNVNALLLGDSALYLCASSIREAANEKLFFGSGTQLSVL.

This chain connects TRBV7-9 to TRBJ1-1; D perhaps matches TRBD1 (5 bases). Germline CDR1 is SEHNR and CDR2 is FQNEAQ (reference sequence). The length of the CDR3 is 12 residues. Trimming cost V 5 bases and J 11 bases, with 15 bases left between them. As DNA, the CDR3 is TGTGCCAGCAGCGAAAACCAGGGACGGGCTTTCTTT. Protein product: CASSENQGRAFF.

The chain links TRBV29-1 to TRBJ2-1; 11 bases are shared with TRBD1. V lost 7 bases to trimming and J lost 6 bases; unmatched junction nucleotides: 2. Looked up from germline, CDR1 is SQVTM and CDR2 is ANQGSEA. The CDR3 consists of 12 residues. CDR3 coding DNA: TGCAGCGCCGGACAGGGGGCCAATGAGCAGTTCTTC. It encodes CSAGQGANEQFF.

The chain employs TRBV6-5 and TRBJ2-2; tentative D call: TRBD1 (5 bases). Germline values: CDR1 MNHEY, CDR2 SVGAGI. Trimming removed 2 bases from V and 6 bases from J, with 10 bases in between. The CDR3 is 14 amino acids. This CDR3 is CASSYVRAAGELFF. In DNA form, the CDR3 reads TGTGCCAGCAGTTACGTCAGGGCTGCCGGGGAGCTGTTTTTT.

The V gene is TRBV5-6, the J gene TRBJ2-5; D might be TRBD1 or TRBD2, each matching 6 bases. V was shortened by 2 bases and J by 4 bases, with 12 bases between the two germline ends. CDR1 and CDR2 (germline): SGHDT, YYEEEE. This CDR3 has 14 amino acids. The CDR3 protein is CASSLVGGRETQYF. DNA of the CDR3: TGTGCCAGCAGCTTAGTCGGGGGCCGAGAGACCCAGTACTTC.

The chain has TRBV9 and TRBJ1-5; 10 bases fit TRBD1. Germline CDR1 and CDR2: SGDLS and YYNGEE. J gave up 8 bases and V 4 bases, and 6 bases lay outside the gene matches. CDR3 size: 14 residues. DNA of the CDR3: TGTGCCAGCAGCATCACCGGGACAGGGGAGCCCCAGCATTTT. It encodes CASSITGTGEPQHF. Supplemented by reference TRBV9 and TRBJ1-5, the full variable domain reads DSGVTQTPKHLITATGQRVTLRCSPRSGDLSVYWYQQSLDQGLQFLIQYYNGEERAKGNILERFSAQQFPDLHSELNLSSLELGDSALYFCASSITGTGEPQHFGDGTRLSIL.

The chain combines TRBV5-1 with TRBJ1-1; 7 bases line up with TRBD1. The CDR3 spans 15 residues. J was trimmed by 7 bases and V by 0 bases; bases with no gene match: 9. Per the germline V gene, CDR1 is SGHRS and CDR2 is YFSETQ. The CDR3, as DNA: TGCGCCAGCAGCTTGGGATCCCAGGGGGTCTATGAAGCTTTCTTT. It translates to CASSLGSQGVYEAFF.

This clone was recorded only once. V usage is TRBV30 and J usage is TRBJ2-7; the match to TRBD2 covers 12 bases. The CDR3 spans 14 residues. V was clipped by 0 bases and J by 3 bases; unmatched bases: 0. CDR1 is GTSNPN, CDR2 SVGIG, per germline (reference sequence). CDR3 nucleotides: TGTGCCTGGAGTGTACTAGCGGGGGGCTACGAGCAGTACTTC. Amino acids: CAWSVLAGGYEQYF.

This clone was seen a handful of times. The chain employs TRBV30 and TRBJ1-6, with 7 bases lining up with TRBD1. The CDR3 runs to 15 residues. From germline, CDR1 is GTSNPN and CDR2 SVGIG (reference sequence). V lost 0 bases to trimming and J lost 8 bases; unmatched junction nucleotides: 7. The CDR3 loop is CAWSVGGPSDSPLHF. The CDR3 nucleotides are TGTGCCTGGAGTGTAGGGGGCCCCTCGGATTCACCCCTCCACTTT.

Only a few counts were recorded for this clone. The chain recombines TRBV4-2 with TRBJ1-1; no clear D gene. The ends were cut back, 1 base at V and 1 base at J, with 7 bases in the middle. CDR3 length equals 14 residues. The germline V gene encodes CDR1 LGHNA and CDR2 YNFKEQ. CDR3 sequence: CASSQGRSNTEAFF. In nucleotides, the CDR3 is TGTGCCAGCAGCCAAGGTCGGTCGAACACTGAAGCTTTCTTT.

The CDR3 DNA follows: TGTGCCAGTAGCCTCACAGGGATTAAAGAAAAACTGTTTTTT. It translates to CASSLTGIKEKLFF. The chain uses TRBV19 and TRBJ1-4, with D possibly being TRBD1 (6 bases). There are 14 residues in the CDR3. V was trimmed by 6 bases and J by 8 bases, leaving 16 bases between them. The V gene's germline CDR1 is LNHDA and CDR2 SQIVND (reference sequence).

In its sample, this clone was seen a few times. The rearrangement links TRBV5-1 to TRBJ2-1; D unresolved. V was pared by 4 bases and J by 5 bases, with 10 bases between. Germline CDR1 is SGHRS and CDR2 is YFSETQ. The CDR3 is 13 amino acids. The CDR3 reads CASSRAADNEQFF. CDR3 DNA: TGCGCCAGCAGCAGGGCGGCTGACAATGAGCAGTTCTTC.

The gene calls are TRBV20-1 and TRBJ2-7; D is uncertain. V was clipped by 3 bases and J by 3 bases, with 6 bases between them. Per the germline V gene, CDR1 is DFQATT and CDR2 is SNEGSKA (reference sequence). The length of the CDR3 is 11 residues. The CDR3 nucleotides are TGCAGTGCTAGCCCCCTCTACGAGCAGTACTTC. Translated: CSASPLYEQYF.

The chain couples TRBV30 to TRBJ1-5, with D tentatively TRBD1 (6 bases). The germline V gene encodes CDR1 GTSNPN and CDR2 SVGIG (reference sequence). Trimming removed 3 bases at V and 5 bases at J, with 11 bases between. This CDR3 comprises 13 residues. The chain's CDR3 is CAWSRDTDQPQHF. CDR3 DNA sequence: TGTGCCTGGAGCCGGGACACCGATCAGCCCCAGCATTTT. The complete variable domain, with remaining parts taken from reference TRBV30 and TRBJ1-5, reads SQTIHQWPATLVQPVGSPLSLECTVEGTSNPNLYWYRQAAGRGLQLLFYSVGIGQISSEVPQNLSASRPQDRQFILSSKKLLLSDSGFYLCAWSRDTDQPQHFGDGTRLSIL.

The gene calls are TRBV5-1 and TRBJ1-2; TRBD1 matches 9 bases. The ends lost 0 bases at V and 0 bases at J; junction bases unmatched: 9. Germline V gene data show CDR1 as SGHRS and CDR2 as YFSETQ. The CDR3 has 18 residues. The CDR3, as DNA: TGCGCCAGCAGCTTGGCGCCGGGACAGGGTCCAGCTAACTATGGCTACACCTTC. This gives the protein CASSLAPGQGPANYGYTF.

The V gene is TRBV5-1, the J gene TRBJ2-3; the D is unclear. Germline CDR1 SGHRS, CDR2 YFSETQ. This CDR3 is 16 amino acids long. V was clipped by 0 bases and J by 6 bases, with 17 bases between them. CDR3 DNA: TGCGCCAGCAGCTTGGGTGTCTCCTCGGGCGGCGATACGCAGTATTTT. Translation gives CASSLGVSSGGDTQYF. Together with reference TRBV5-1 and TRBJ2-3, the CDR3 gives the full variable domain: KAGVTQTPRYLIKTRGQQVTLSCSPISGHRSVSWYQQTPGQGLQFLFEYFSETQRNKGNFPGRFSGRQFSNSRSEMNVSTLELGDSALYLCASSLGVSSGGDTQYFGPGTRLTVL.

The rearrangement uses TRBV7-9 and TRBJ2-3, with 11 bases that match TRBD2. V dropped 3 bases and J dropped 9; count of bases not matched to a gene: 2. The CDR3 has 13 residues. Germline loops: CDR1 SEHNR, CDR2 FQNEAQ (reference sequence). The CDR3 nucleotides read TGTGCCAGCAGCTTCGCTAGCGGGGGGACGCAGTATTTT. This sequence encodes CASSFASGGTQYF.

This chain uses TRBV6-1 with TRBJ1-2, with D unclear. Germline CDR1 is MNHNS and CDR2 is SASEGT. V was trimmed by 7 bases and J by 0 bases, leaving 12 bases between them. The CDR3 covers 14 residues. The CDR3 loop is CASNLGETNYGYTF. The CDR3, as DNA: TGTGCCAGCAACCTTGGAGAGACTAACTATGGCTACACCTTC.